This T cell receptor (beta chain) was recovered during a study of monozygotic twins with inflammatory bowel disease. The CDR3 sequence is 15 residues long. Germline CDR1 is MNHEY and CDR2 is SVGEGT. TCRdb re-called the 5' RACE reads and gives one entry per CDR3 protein, without DNA. The sample totals 300,000 to 400,000 distinct CDR3 sequences. The receptor was derived from a human donor with ulcerative colitis or Crohn's disease, or a healthy co-twin of an affected twin (not recorded which). The source material was blood. The gene calls are TRBV6-2 or TRBV6-3 and TRBJ2-3; TCRdb's assignment of TRBD2 cannot be checked, as there is no DNA. CDR3 region: CASSSLAASTDTQYF.